This record looks at one T cell receptor beta chain sequence and its context. The data derive from a study of blood T cell repertoires in COVID-19. Study at large: From T cells, B-cell-depleted T cells, or PBMCs came the material, which was cDNA or gDNA.

The CDR3 is 16 amino acids. V was clipped by 5 bases and J by 2 bases; unmatched bases: 11. Germline V gives CDR1 SGHAT, CDR2 FQNNGV. The table came from immunoSEQ multiplex PCR; TCRdb's copy has only in-frame clones and leaves some out. The sample has 200,000 or so clones, 86% seen once. This TCR came from a woman between 65 and 79 years old with acute or convalescent COVID-19. The chain has TRBV11-2 and TRBJ1-2; the match to TRBD1 covers 7 bases. The material sequenced was peripheral blood. CDR3 nucleotide sequence: TGTGCCAGCAGCCCCGTGGGACAGACTTCGAACTATGGCTACACCTTC. Its translation: CASSPVGQTSNYGYTF.